This T cell receptor (beta chain) originates from a study of blood T cell repertoires in COVID-19. The CDR3 length is 13 residues. Germline V gene data show CDR1 as KGHDR and CDR2 as SFDVKD. V trimming: 8 bases; J trimming: 5 bases; junction bases outside the gene matches: 8. TCRdb's copy holds only in-frame clones and misses some; the assay was immunoSEQ multiplex PCR. The sample consists of roughly 320,000 clones, almost 85% of them appearing once. The sample comprised peripheral blood. The chain has TRBV24-1 and TRBJ2-7; TRBD1 aligns across 7 bases. The sequence came from a human donor in a cohort sampled during active COVID-19. Here the CDR3 DNA reads TGTGCCACCAAGGGGGCCGACCGGGACGAGCAGTACTTC. It is translated as CATKGADRDEQYF.